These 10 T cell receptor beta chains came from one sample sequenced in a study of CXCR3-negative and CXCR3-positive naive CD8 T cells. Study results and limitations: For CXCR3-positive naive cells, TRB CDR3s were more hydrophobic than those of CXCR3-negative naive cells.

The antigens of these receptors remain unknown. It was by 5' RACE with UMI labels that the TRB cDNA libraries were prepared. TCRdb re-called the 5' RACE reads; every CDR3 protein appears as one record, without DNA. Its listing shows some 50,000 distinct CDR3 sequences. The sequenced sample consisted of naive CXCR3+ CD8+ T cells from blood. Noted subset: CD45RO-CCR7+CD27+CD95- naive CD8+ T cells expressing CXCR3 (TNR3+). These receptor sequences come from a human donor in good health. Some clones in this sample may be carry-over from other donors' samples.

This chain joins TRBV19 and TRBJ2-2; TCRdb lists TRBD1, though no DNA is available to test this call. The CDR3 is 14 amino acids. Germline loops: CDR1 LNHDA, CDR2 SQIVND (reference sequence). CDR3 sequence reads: CASDYRGYTGELFF. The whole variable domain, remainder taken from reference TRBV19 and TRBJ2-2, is DGGITQSPKYLFRKEGQNVTLSCEQNLNHDAMYWYRQDPGQGLRLIYYSQIVNDFQKGDIAEGYSVSREKKESFPLTVTSAQKNPTAFYLCASDYRGYTGELFFGEGSRLTVL.

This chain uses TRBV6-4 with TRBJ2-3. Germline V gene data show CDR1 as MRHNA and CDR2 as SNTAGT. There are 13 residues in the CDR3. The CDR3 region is CASSDWLSDTQYF.

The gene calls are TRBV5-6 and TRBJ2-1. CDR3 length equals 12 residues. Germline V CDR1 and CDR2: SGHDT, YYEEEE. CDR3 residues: CASSLDRNEQFF.

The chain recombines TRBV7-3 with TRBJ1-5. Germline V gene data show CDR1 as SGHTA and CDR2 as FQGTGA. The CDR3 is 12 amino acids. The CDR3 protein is CASRRANQPQHF.

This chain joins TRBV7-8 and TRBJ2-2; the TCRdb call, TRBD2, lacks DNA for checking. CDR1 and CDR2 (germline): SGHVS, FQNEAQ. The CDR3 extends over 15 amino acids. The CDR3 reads CASSRRLAETGELFF.

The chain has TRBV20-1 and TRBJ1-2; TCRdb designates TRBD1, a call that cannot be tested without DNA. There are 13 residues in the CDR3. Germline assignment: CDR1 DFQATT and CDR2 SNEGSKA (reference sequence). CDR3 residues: CSASWTEDYGYTF.

The CDR3 loop is CASSQDRVEQFF. V is TRBV12-3 or TRBV12-4 and J is TRBJ2-1; without DNA, the TCRdb call of TRBD1 cannot be checked. The CDR3 extends over 12 amino acids.

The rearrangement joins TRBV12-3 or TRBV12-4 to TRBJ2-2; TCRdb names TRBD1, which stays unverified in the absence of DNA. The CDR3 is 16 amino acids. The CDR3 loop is CASRDLAGYPGGELFF.

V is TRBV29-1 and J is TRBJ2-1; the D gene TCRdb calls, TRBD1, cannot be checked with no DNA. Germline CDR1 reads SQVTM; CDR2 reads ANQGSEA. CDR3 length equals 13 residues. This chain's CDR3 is CSVGNGGYGEQFF.

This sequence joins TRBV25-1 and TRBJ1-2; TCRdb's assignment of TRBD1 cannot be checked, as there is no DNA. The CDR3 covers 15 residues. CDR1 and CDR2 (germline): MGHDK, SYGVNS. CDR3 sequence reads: CTSSERGLEIGGYTF.